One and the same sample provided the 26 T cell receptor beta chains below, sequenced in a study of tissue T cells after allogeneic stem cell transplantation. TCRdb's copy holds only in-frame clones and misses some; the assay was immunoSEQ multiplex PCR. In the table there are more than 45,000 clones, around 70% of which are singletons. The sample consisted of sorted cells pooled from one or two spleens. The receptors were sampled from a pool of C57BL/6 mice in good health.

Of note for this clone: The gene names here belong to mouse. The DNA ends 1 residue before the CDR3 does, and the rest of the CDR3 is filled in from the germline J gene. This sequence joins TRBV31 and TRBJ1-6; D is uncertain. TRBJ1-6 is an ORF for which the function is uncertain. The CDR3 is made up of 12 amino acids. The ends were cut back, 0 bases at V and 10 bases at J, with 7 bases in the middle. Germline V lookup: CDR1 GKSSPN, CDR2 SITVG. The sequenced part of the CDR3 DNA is TGTGCCTGGAGTCTCGGGCAATCGCCCCTCTAC. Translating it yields CAWSLGQSPLY. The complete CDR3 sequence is CAWSLGQSPLYF.

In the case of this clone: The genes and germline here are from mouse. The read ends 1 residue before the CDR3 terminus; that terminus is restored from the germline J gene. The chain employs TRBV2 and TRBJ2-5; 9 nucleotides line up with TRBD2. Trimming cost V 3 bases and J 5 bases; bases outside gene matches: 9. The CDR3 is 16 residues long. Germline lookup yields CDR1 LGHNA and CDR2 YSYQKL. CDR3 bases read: TGTGCCAGCAGCCAGAAAACTGGGGGGCGGGGAGACACCCAGTAC. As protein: CASSQKTGGRGDTQY. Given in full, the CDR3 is CASSQKTGGRGDTQYF.

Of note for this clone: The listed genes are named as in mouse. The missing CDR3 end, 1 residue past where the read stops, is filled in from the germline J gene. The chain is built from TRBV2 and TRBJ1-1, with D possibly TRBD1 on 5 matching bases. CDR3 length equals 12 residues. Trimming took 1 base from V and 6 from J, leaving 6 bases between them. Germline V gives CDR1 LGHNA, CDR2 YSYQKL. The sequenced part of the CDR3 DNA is TGTGCCAGCAGCCAAGGGGGCGCAGAAGTCTTC. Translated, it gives CASSQGGAEVF. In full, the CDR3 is CASSQGGAEVFF.

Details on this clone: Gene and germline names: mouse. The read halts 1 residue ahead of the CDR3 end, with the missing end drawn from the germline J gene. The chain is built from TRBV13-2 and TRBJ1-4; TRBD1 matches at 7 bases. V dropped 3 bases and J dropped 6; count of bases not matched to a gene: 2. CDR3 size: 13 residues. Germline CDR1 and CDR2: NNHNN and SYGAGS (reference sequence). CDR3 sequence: CASGVDRDERLFF. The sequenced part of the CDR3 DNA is TGTGCCAGCGGTGTCGACAGGGACGAAAGATTATTT.

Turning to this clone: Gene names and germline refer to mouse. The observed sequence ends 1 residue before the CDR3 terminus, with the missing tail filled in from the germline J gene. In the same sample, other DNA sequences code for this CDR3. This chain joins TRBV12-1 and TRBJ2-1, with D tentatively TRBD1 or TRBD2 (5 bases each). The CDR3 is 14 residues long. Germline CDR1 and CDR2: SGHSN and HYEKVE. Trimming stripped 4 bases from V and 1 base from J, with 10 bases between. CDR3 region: CASSLGANYAEQFF. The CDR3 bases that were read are TGTGCCAGCTCACTCGGGGCGAACTATGCTGAGCAGTTC.

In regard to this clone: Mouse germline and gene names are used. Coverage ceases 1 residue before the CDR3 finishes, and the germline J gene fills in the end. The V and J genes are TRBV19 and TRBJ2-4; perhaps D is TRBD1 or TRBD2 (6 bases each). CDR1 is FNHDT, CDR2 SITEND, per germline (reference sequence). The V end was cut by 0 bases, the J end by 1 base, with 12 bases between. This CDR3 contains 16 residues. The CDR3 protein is CASSIVWGRGQNTLYF. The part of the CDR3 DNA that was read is TGTGCCAGCAGTATAGTTTGGGGGCGAGGTCAAAACACCTTGTAC.

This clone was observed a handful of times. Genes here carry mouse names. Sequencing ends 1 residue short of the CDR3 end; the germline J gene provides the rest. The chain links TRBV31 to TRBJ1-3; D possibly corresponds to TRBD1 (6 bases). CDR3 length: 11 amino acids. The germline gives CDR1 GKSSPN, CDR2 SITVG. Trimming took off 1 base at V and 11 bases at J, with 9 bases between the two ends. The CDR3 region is CAWSHRVALYF. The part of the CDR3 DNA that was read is TGTGCCTGGAGTCACAGGGTCGCGCTCTAT. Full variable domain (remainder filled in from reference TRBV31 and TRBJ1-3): AQTIHQWPVAEIKAVGSPLSLGCTIKGKSSPNLYWYWQATGGTLQQLFYSITVGQVESVVQLNLSASRPKDDQFILSTEKLLLSHSGFYLCAWSHRVALYFGEGSRLIVV.

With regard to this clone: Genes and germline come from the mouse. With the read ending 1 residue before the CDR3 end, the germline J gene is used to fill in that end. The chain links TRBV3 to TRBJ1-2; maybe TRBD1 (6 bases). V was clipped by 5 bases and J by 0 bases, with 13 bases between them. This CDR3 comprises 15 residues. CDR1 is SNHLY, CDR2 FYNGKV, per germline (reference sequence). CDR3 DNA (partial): TGTGCCAGCAGCCTCCCGGGACACACAAACTCCGACTACACC. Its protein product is CASSLPGHTNSDYT. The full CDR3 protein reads CASSLPGHTNSDYTF.

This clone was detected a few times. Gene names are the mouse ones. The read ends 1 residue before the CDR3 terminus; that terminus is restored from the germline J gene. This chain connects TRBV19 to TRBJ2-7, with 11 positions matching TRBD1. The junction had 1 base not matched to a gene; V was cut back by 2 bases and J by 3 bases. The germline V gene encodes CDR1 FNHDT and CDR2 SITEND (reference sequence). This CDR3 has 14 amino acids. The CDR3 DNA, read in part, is TGTGCCAGCAGTATGGGGACAGGGGGCTATGAACAGTAC. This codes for CASSMGTGGYEQY. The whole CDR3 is CASSMGTGGYEQYF.

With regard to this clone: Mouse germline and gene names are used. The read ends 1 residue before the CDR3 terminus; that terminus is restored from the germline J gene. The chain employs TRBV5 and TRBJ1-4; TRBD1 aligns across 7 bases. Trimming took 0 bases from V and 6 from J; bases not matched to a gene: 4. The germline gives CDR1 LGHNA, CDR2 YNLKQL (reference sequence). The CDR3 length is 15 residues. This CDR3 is CASSQETGRDERLFF. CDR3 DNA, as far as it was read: TGTGCCAGCAGCCAAGAGACAGGGAGGGACGAAAGATTATTT.

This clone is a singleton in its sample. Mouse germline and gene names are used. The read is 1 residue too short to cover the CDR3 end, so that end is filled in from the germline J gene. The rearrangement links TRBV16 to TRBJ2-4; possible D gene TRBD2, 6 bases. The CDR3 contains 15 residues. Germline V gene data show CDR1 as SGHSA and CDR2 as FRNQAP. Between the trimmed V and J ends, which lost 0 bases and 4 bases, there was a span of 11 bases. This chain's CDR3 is CASSLDRLGKNTLYF. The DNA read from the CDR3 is TGTGCAAGCAGCTTAGATCGGCTGGGGAAAAACACCTTGTAC. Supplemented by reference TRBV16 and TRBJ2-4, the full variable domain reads NAGVIQTPRHKVTGKGQEATLWCEPISGHSAVFWYRQTIVQGLEFLTYFRNQAPIDDSGMPKERFSAQMPNQSHSTLKIQSTQPQDSAVYLCASSLDRLGKNTLYFGAGTRLSVL.

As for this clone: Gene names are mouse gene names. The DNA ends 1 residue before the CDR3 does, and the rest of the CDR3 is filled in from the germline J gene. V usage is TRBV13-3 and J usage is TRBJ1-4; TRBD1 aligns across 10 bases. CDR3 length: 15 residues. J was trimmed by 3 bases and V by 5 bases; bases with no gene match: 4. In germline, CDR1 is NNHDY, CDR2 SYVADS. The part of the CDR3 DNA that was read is TGTGCCAGCAGCCCGGGACAGGGGACCAACGAAAGATTATTT. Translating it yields CASSPGQGTNERLF. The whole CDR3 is CASSPGQGTNERLFF.

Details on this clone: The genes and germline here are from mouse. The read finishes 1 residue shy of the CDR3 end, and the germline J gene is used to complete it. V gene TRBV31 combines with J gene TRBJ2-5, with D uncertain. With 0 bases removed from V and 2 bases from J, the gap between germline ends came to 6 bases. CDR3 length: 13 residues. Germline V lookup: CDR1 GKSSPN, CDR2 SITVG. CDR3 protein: CAWSLGSQDTQYF. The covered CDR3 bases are TGTGCCTGGAGTCTGGGGTCCCAAGACACCCAGTAC.

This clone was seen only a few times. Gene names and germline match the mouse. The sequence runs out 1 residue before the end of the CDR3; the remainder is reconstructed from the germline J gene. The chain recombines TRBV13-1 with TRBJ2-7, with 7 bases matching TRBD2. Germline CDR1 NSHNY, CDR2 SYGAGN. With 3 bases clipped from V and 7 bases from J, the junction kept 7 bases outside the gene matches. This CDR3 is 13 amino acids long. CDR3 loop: CASSGRGGVEQYF. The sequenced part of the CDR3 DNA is TGTGCCAGCAGTGGCCGGGGGGGAGTAGAACAGTAC.

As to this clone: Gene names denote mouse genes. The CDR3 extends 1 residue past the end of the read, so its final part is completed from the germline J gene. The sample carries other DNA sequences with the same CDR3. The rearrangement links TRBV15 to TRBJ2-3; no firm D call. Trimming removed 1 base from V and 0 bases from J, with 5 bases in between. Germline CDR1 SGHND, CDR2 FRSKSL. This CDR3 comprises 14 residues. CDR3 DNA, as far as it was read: TGTGCCAGCAGTTTAGGGGGTAGTGCAGAAACGCTGTAT. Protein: CASSLGGSAETLY. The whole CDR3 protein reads CASSLGGSAETLYF.

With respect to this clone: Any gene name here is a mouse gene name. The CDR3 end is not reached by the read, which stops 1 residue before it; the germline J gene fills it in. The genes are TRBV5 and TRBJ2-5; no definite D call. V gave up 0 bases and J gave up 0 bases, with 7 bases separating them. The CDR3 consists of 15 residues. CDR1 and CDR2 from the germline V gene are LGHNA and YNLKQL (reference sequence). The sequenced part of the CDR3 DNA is TGTGCCAGCAGCCAAGATGGTCAAAACCAAGACACCCAGTAC. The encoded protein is CASSQDGQNQDTQY. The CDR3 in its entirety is CASSQDGQNQDTQYF.

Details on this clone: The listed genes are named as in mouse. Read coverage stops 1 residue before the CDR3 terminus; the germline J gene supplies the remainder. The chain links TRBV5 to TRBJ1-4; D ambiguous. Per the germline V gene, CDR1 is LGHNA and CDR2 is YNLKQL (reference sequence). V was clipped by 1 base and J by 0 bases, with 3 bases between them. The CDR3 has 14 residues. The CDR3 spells CASSQAVSNERLFF. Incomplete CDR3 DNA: TGTGCCAGCAGCCAAGCAGTTTCCAACGAAAGATTATTT.

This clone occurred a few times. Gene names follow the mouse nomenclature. CDR3 bases read: TGTGCAAGCAGCCACGGACAGAACGAAAGATTATTT. Amino acids: CASSHGQNERLF. The CDR3, in full, reads CASSHGQNERLFF. The rearrangement links TRBV16 to TRBJ1-4; D perhaps matches TRBD1 (6 bases). From the germline J gene comes the end of the CDR3, since the read stops 1 residue before it. Germline lookup yields CDR1 SGHSA and CDR2 FRNQAP. This CDR3 has 13 amino acids. The V gene lost 5 bases and the J gene lost 5 bases, with 9 bases spanning the gap.

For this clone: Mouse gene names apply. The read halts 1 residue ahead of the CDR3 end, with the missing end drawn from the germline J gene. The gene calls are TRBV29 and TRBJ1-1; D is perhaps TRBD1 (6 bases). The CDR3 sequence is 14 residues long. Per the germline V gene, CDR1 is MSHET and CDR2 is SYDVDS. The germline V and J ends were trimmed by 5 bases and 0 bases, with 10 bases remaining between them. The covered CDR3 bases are TGTGCTAGCAGTCCCCGGGACAAGAACACAGAAGTCTTC. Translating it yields CASSPRDKNTEVF. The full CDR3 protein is CASSPRDKNTEVFF.

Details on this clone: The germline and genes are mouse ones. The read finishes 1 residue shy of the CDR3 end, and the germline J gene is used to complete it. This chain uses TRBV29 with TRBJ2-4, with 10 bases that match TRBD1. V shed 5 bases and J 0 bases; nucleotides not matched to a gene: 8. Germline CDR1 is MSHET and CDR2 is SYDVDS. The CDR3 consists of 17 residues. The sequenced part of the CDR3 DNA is TGTGCTAGCAGTCGCAGGGACAGGGGAAAAAGTCAAAACACCTTGTAC. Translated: CASSRRDRGKSQNTLY. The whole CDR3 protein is CASSRRDRGKSQNTLYF.

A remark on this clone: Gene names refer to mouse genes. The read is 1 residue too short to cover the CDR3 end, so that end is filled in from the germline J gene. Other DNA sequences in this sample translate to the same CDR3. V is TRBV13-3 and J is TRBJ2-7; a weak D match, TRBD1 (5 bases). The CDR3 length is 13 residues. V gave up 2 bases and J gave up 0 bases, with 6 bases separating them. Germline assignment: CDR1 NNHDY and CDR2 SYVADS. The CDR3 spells CASSEGVSYEQYF. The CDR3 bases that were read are TGTGCCAGCAGTGAAGGGGTCTCCTATGAACAGTAC.

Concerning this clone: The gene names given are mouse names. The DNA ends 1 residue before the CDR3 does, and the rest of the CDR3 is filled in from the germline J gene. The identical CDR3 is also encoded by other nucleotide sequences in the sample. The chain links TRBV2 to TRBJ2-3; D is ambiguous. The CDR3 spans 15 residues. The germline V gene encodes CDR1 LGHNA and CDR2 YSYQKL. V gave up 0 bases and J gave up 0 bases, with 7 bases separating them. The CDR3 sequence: CASSQEGSSAETLYF. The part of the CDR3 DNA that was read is TGTGCCAGCAGCCAAGAGGGGTCTAGTGCAGAAACGCTGTAT.

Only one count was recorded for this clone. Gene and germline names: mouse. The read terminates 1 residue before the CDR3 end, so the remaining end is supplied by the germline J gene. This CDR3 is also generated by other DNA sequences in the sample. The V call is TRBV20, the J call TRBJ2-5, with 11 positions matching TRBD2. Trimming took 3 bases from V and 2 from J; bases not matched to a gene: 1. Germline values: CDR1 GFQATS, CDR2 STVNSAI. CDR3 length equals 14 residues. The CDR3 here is CGARDWGGQDTQYF. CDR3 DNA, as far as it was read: TGTGGTGCTAGAGACTGGGGGGGCCAAGACACCCAGTAC.

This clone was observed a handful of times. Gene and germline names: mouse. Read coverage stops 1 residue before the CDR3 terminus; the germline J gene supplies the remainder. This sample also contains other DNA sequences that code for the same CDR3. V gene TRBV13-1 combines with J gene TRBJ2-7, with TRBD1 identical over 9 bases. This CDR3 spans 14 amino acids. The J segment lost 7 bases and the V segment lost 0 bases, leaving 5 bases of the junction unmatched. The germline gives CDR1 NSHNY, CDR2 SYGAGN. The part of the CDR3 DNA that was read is TGTGCCAGCAGTGATGGGGACAGGGAGGGGGAACAGTAC. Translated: CASSDGDREGEQY. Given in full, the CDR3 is CASSDGDREGEQYF.

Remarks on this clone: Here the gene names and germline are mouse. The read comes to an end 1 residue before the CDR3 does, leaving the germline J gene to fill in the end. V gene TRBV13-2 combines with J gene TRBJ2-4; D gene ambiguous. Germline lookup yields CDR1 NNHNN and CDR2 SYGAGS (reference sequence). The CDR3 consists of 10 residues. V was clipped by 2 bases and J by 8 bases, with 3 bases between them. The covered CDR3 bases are TGTGCCAGCGGTGAGGGCACCTTGTAC. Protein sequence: CASGEGTLY. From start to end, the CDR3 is CASGEGTLYF.

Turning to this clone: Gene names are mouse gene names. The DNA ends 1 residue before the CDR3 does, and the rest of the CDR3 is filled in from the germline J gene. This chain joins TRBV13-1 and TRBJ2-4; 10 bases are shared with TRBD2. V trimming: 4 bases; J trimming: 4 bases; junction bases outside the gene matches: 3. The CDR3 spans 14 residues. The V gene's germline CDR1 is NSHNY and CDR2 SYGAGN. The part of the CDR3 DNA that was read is TGTGCCAGCAGTAAGGACTGGGGGAAAAACACCTTGTAC. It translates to CASSKDWGKNTLY. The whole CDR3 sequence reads CASSKDWGKNTLYF.